The T cell receptor (beta chain) described here comes from a study of T cell responses to AZD1222 COVID-19 vaccine. The CDR3 has 15 amino acids. Trimming left V 4 bases short and J 4 bases short, with 14 bases between. The germline gives CDR1 SGHAT, CDR2 FQDESV (reference sequence). Findings and limits, study-wide: The donor cohort was predominantly white British with a female majority, and clonal diversity may have been underestimated. Repertoire collection took place solely once the T cell response had peaked. Targeting of unmutated variant regions was reportedly seen in nearly half of spike-specific TCRs. Spike as a whole was targeted by vaccine-associated CD4 TCRs, dominant at 160-218 and 743-854.

On this clone: Its cognate antigen is unknown.

Only in-frame clones appear in the TCRdb table, and some are missing; sequencing was by immunoSEQ multiplex PCR. Counted here are about 120,000 clones, about nine tenths occurring once; the ten biggest clones make up 2% to 3%. The genes are TRBV11-1 and TRBJ1-3; D ambiguous. This TCR was recovered from an adult who received the AZD1222 COVID-19 vaccine. Sequences were derived from peripheral blood, sampled 28 days after the second AZD1222 dose. CDR3 DNA: TGTGCCAGCAGCTCGTCAAGGCTAATGGGAAACACCATATATTTT. The encoded protein is CASSSSRLMGNTIYF. The whole variable domain, remainder taken from reference TRBV11-1 and TRBJ1-3, is EAEVAQSPRYKITEKSQAVAFWCDPISGHATLYWYRQILGQGPELLVQFQDESVVDDSQLPKDRFSAERLKGVDSTLKIQPAELGDSAMYLCASSSSRLMGNTIYFGEGSWLTVV.